Listed below are T cell receptor beta chains from one sample, sequenced in a study of blood T cell repertoires in COVID-19. The repertoire was sequenced with immunoSEQ multiplex PCR; TCRdb's copy has only in-frame clones and lacks some. The table has a few hundred thousand clones, 88% seen once; the top ten hold 1.8%. The sequencing sample was made of PBMCs or T cells enriched from blood (not recorded which). The receptors originated from a woman aged 35 to 49 who had recovered from COVID-19. Each CDR3 is given with its conserved first and last residue. The order of the fields is V gene, J gene, D gene, clone size, CDR3 DNA, CDR3 protein. The D gene is left open where the match is weak. Part of the rows lack a size; the others show once, few, many or a class for expanded clones.

V gene: TRBV9; J gene: TRBJ2-5; D gene: NA; clone size: once; CDR3 DNA: TGTGCCAGCAGCGTAGCGGGTGGGACTCCAGAGACCCAGTACTTC; CDR3 protein: CASSVAGGTPETQYF
V gene: TRBV3-1/TRBV3-2; J gene: TRBJ2-3; D gene: TRBD2; clone size: NA; CDR3 DNA: TGTGCCAGCAGCAAGACTAGCGGGAGTTTGGCAGATACGCAGTATTTT; CDR3 protein: CASSKTSGSLADTQYF
V gene: TRBV6-5; J gene: TRBJ2-7; D gene: NA; clone size: NA; CDR3 DNA: TGTGCCAGCAGTTACGCCAGGGGTTCCTACGAGCAGTACTTC; CDR3 protein: CASSYARGSYEQYF
V gene: TRBV14; J gene: TRBJ2-7; D gene: TRBD1; clone size: NA; CDR3 DNA: TGTGCCAGCAGCCAAAAGACAGGGCTGACGCAGTACTTC; CDR3 protein: CASSQKTGLTQYF
V gene: TRBV19; J gene: TRBJ2-1; D gene: TRBD1; clone size: NA; CDR3 DNA: TGTGCCAGTAGTAAAACAGGGGGCCGGTCGAATGAGCAGTTCTTC; CDR3 protein: CASSKTGGRSNEQFF
V gene: TRBV19; J gene: TRBJ1-1; D gene: TRBD1; clone size: NA; CDR3 DNA: TGTGCCAGTAGTATCCGGACAGGGGGCCTTATGAACACTGAAGCTTTCTTT; CDR3 protein: CASSIRTGGLMNTEAFF
V gene: TRBV11-3; J gene: TRBJ2-7; D gene: NA; clone size: NA; CDR3 DNA: TGTGCCAGCAGCTTAACCGGGACTTCGGGCGGGCAGTACTTC; CDR3 protein: CASSLTGTSGGQYF
V gene: TRBV18; J gene: TRBJ2-3; D gene: NA; clone size: NA; CDR3 DNA: TGTGCCAGCTCATCAATCCTGACTAGTTCTGCAGATACGCAGTATTTT; CDR3 protein: CASSSILTSSADTQYF
V gene: TRBV7-8; J gene: TRBJ1-4; D gene: NA; clone size: NA; CDR3 DNA: TGTGCCAGCAGCTCATATTCAGAGTACTATAATGAAAAACTGTTTTTT; CDR3 protein: CASSSYSEYYNEKLFF
V gene: TRBV6-5; J gene: TRBJ2-7; D gene: NA; clone size: NA; CDR3 DNA: TGTGCCAGCCGGGGGGCAGGGGCCTACGAGCAGTACTTC; CDR3 protein: CASRGAGAYEQYF
V gene: TRBV29-1; J gene: TRBJ1-3; D gene: NA; clone size: NA; CDR3 DNA: TGCAGCGTTGTGGCCGGAAACACCATATATTTT; CDR3 protein: CSVVAGNTIYF
V gene: TRBV4-3; J gene: TRBJ2-7; D gene: TRBD2; clone size: NA; CDR3 DNA: TGCGCCAGCAGCCAAGATGAGGCTAGCGGGGCGTACGAGCAGTACTTC; CDR3 protein: CASSQDEASGAYEQYF
V gene: TRBV6-2/TRBV6-3; J gene: TRBJ1-2; D gene: NA; clone size: NA; CDR3 DNA: TGTGCCAGCAGCCTCCTCCGCAGGCCTAACTATGGCTACACCTTC; CDR3 protein: CASSLLRRPNYGYTF
V gene: TRBV6-5; J gene: TRBJ1-1; D gene: NA; clone size: NA; CDR3 DNA: TGTGCCAGCAGTTACTCGTTGGCCTCGGGCACTGAAGCTTTCTTT; CDR3 protein: CASSYSLASGTEAFF
V gene: TRBV11-2; J gene: TRBJ2-2; D gene: TRBD2; clone size: NA; CDR3 DNA: TGTGCCAGCAGCTTAACGTTTGCGGGAGGGGGATTTTCCGTGGAGCTGTTTTTT; CDR3 protein: CASSLTFAGGGFSVELFF
V gene: TRBV7-2; J gene: TRBJ2-1; D gene: NA; clone size: NA; CDR3 DNA: TGTGCCAGCAGCGCGGCCCGGGACTCCTCCTACAATGAGCAGTTCTTC; CDR3 protein: CASSAARDSSYNEQFF
V gene: TRBV5-1; J gene: TRBJ2-5; D gene: NA; clone size: once; CDR3 DNA: TGCGCCAGCAGCCCGGACCCAGGGGGGAGAATCGAGACCCAGTACTTC; CDR3 protein: CASSPDPGGRIETQYF
V gene: TRBV10-3; J gene: TRBJ1-4; D gene: NA; clone size: NA; CDR3 DNA: TGTGCCATCGCAGGAACTAATGAAAAACTGTTTTTT; CDR3 protein: CAIAGTNEKLFF
V gene: TRBV20-1; J gene: TRBJ2-3; D gene: TRBD2; clone size: NA; CDR3 DNA: TGCAGTGCTAGTGGTGCGGCTAGCGGGAGATCCGATACGCAGTATTTT; CDR3 protein: CSASGAASGRSDTQYF
V gene: TRBV7-8; J gene: TRBJ1-4; D gene: TRBD1; clone size: NA; CDR3 DNA: TGTGCCAGCAGCTTATGGGACAGGGGTGAAAAACTGTTTTTT; CDR3 protein: CASSLWDRGEKLFF
V gene: TRBV5-1; J gene: TRBJ2-2; D gene: TRBD2; clone size: NA; CDR3 DNA: TGCGCCAGCAGCTTACAGACTAGCCCGAACACCGGGGAGCTGTTTTTT; CDR3 protein: CASSLQTSPNTGELFF
V gene: TRBV5-4; J gene: TRBJ2-2; D gene: TRBD2; clone size: few; CDR3 DNA: TGTGCCAGCAGCTTGGCTGGGCATAGCGGGACCGGGGAGCTGTTTTTT; CDR3 protein: CASSLAGHSGTGELFF
V gene: TRBV15; J gene: TRBJ2-1; D gene: TRBD1; clone size: NA; CDR3 DNA: TGTGCCACCAGCAGGGGGGGACAGGGATGGAATGAGCAGTTCTTC; CDR3 protein: CATSRGGQGWNEQFF
V gene: TRBV5-5; J gene: TRBJ1-2; D gene: TRBD1; clone size: NA; CDR3 DNA: TGTGCCAGCAGCTGGACAGGGGTGGGTGGCTACACCTTC; CDR3 protein: CASSWTGVGGYTF
V gene: TRBV11-2; J gene: TRBJ2-1; D gene: NA; clone size: NA; CDR3 DNA: TGTGCCAGCGGCGGACTCAATGAGCAGTTCTTC; CDR3 protein: CASGGLNEQFF
V gene: TRBV30; J gene: TRBJ2-1; D gene: NA; clone size: NA; CDR3 DNA: TGTGCCTGGAGATCGGGGTCATCCTACAATGAGCAGTTCTTC; CDR3 protein: CAWRSGSSYNEQFF
V gene: TRBV14; J gene: TRBJ2-6; D gene: TRBD1; clone size: NA; CDR3 DNA: TGTGCCAGCAGCCAATCCGGGACAGAACTCTTAAACTCTGGGGCCAACGTCCTGACTTTC; CDR3 protein: CASSQSGTELLNSGANVLTF
V gene: TRBV29-1; J gene: TRBJ2-7; D gene: TRBD1; clone size: NA; CDR3 DNA: TGCAGCGCCCGGACAGGGACCTACGAGCAGTACTTC; CDR3 protein: CSARTGTYEQYF
V gene: TRBV7-9; J gene: TRBJ1-4; D gene: TRBD1; clone size: NA; CDR3 DNA: TGTTCCACCTCGACAGGGATAGATGAAAAACTGTTTTTT; CDR3 protein: CSTSTGIDEKLFF
V gene: TRBV5-8; J gene: TRBJ1-1; D gene: NA; clone size: NA; CDR3 DNA: TGTGCCAGCAGCTTGGGGCAGACTGAAGCTTTCTTT; CDR3 protein: CASSLGQTEAFF
V gene: TRBV5-1; J gene: TRBJ2-7; D gene: TRBD2; clone size: NA; CDR3 DNA: TGCGCCAGCACCCCTAGCGGGAGTCTCTACGAGCAGTACTTC; CDR3 protein: CASTPSGSLYEQYF
V gene: TRBV7-2; J gene: TRBJ2-3; D gene: NA; clone size: NA; CDR3 DNA: TGTGCCAGCAGCTTACGGACTAGCACAGATACGCAGTATTTT; CDR3 protein: CASSLRTSTDTQYF
V gene: TRBV27; J gene: TRBJ2-3; D gene: NA; clone size: NA; CDR3 DNA: TGTGCCAGCAGTTTGGGACACATCACAGATACGCAGTATTTT; CDR3 protein: CASSLGHITDTQYF
V gene: TRBV21-1; J gene: TRBJ1-1; D gene: NA; clone size: NA; CDR3 DNA: TGTGCCAGCAGCAAAGACAGGGAATGGTTGGTCACTGAAGCTTTCTTT; CDR3 protein: CASSKDREWLVTEAFF
V gene: TRBV12-3/TRBV12-4; J gene: TRBJ1-1; D gene: NA; clone size: NA; CDR3 DNA: TGTGCCAGCAGTTTTACGGGGGAAACTGAAGCTTTCTTT; CDR3 protein: CASSFTGETEAFF
V gene: TRBV2; J gene: TRBJ2-7; D gene: NA; clone size: NA; CDR3 DNA: TGTGCCAGCAGTGGGGGGGGACAGGCCTACGAGCAGTACTTC; CDR3 protein: CASSGGGQAYEQYF
V gene: TRBV9; J gene: TRBJ2-6; D gene: NA; clone size: NA; CDR3 DNA: TGTGCCAGCAGCGCCGGGGAGGCCTCTGGGGCCAACGTCCTGACTTTC; CDR3 protein: CASSAGEASGANVLTF
V gene: TRBV29-1; J gene: TRBJ2-1; D gene: TRBD1; clone size: few; CDR3 DNA: TGCAGCGCCCCGCGGCAGGGGGTAAGGGAGCAGTTCTTC; CDR3 protein: CSAPRQGVREQFF
V gene: TRBV3-1/TRBV3-2; J gene: TRBJ1-2; D gene: TRBD1; clone size: NA; CDR3 DNA: TGTGCCAGCAGCCACTCGGCCGGACAGGGGAACTATGGCTACACCTTC; CDR3 protein: CASSHSAGQGNYGYTF
V gene: TRBV12-5; J gene: TRBJ2-1; D gene: TRBD2; clone size: NA; CDR3 DNA: TGTGCTAGTCGACTAGCGGGAGCTCTCCACAATGAGCAGTTCTTC; CDR3 protein: CASRLAGALHNEQFF
V gene: TRBV19; J gene: TRBJ2-5; D gene: TRBD2; clone size: NA; CDR3 DNA: TGTGCCAGTTCAAGCGGGGCACAAGAGACCCAGTACTTC; CDR3 protein: CASSSGAQETQYF
V gene: TRBV18; J gene: TRBJ1-4; D gene: TRBD1; clone size: once; CDR3 DNA: TGTGCCAGCTCACCAGGCGGACAGGGGAAGCCTAATGAAAAACTGTTTTTT; CDR3 protein: CASSPGGQGKPNEKLFF
V gene: TRBV15; J gene: TRBJ1-1; D gene: TRBD1; clone size: NA; CDR3 DNA: TGTGCCACCAGCAGCCGACAGGGAATTATCGGTATGGCTGAAGCTTTCTTT; CDR3 protein: CATSSRQGIIGMAEAFF
V gene: TRBV4-3; J gene: TRBJ1-2; D gene: TRBD1; clone size: NA; CDR3 DNA: TGCGCCAGCAGCCAAGTATATGACAGGGGCCATGGCTACACCTTC; CDR3 protein: CASSQVYDRGHGYTF
V gene: TRBV14; J gene: TRBJ2-7; D gene: NA; clone size: NA; CDR3 DNA: TGTGCCAGCAGCCAAGGCGAAGGGGTCTCCTACGAGCAGTACTTC; CDR3 protein: CASSQGEGVSYEQYF
V gene: TRBV6-5; J gene: TRBJ2-7; D gene: TRBD2; clone size: NA; CDR3 DNA: TGTGCCAGCAGCTATGCACTAGCGGCAACCTACGAGCAGTACTTC; CDR3 protein: CASSYALAATYEQYF
V gene: TRBV24-1; J gene: TRBJ1-2; D gene: TRBD1; clone size: NA; CDR3 DNA: TGTGCCACCAGTGATATCGGGACAGAGGGGACGGATGGCTACACCTTC; CDR3 protein: CATSDIGTEGTDGYTF
V gene: TRBV5-6; J gene: TRBJ1-1; D gene: NA; clone size: NA; CDR3 DNA: TGTGCCAGCACCCATACCATCAGGGGATCAAACACTGAAGCTTTCTTT; CDR3 protein: CASTHTIRGSNTEAFF
V gene: TRBV19; J gene: TRBJ2-1; D gene: NA; clone size: NA; CDR3 DNA: TGTGCCAGTAGTATAGTTGGGCACAATGAGCAGTTCTTC; CDR3 protein: CASSIVGHNEQFF
V gene: TRBV11-3; J gene: TRBJ2-3; D gene: NA; clone size: NA; CDR3 DNA: TGTGCCAGCAGCTTAGATCCGGGGAGCACAGATACGCAGTATTTT; CDR3 protein: CASSLDPGSTDTQYF
V gene: TRBV10-1; J gene: TRBJ2-7; D gene: NA; clone size: few; CDR3 DNA: TGCGCCAGCAGTGAGTCGAGATTCTCCGAGCAGTACTTC; CDR3 protein: CASSESRFSEQYF
V gene: TRBV7-9; J gene: TRBJ2-7; D gene: TRBD1; clone size: NA; CDR3 DNA: TGTGCCAGCAGCTCACAGGGGGGGCAGTACTTC; CDR3 protein: CASSSQGGQYF
V gene: TRBV7-2; J gene: TRBJ2-7; D gene: TRBD1; clone size: once; CDR3 DNA: TGTGCCAGCAGCTTCGGGACAGGGGCATCCTACGAGCAGTACTTC; CDR3 protein: CASSFGTGASYEQYF
V gene: TRBV6-2/TRBV6-3; J gene: TRBJ1-5; D gene: TRBD1; clone size: few; CDR3 DNA: TGTGCCAGCAGTTTCAATTCCAACATACAGGGGGCTGGGCAGCCCCAGCATTTT; CDR3 protein: CASSFNSNIQGAGQPQHF
V gene: TRBV19; J gene: TRBJ1-5; D gene: TRBD1; clone size: few; CDR3 DNA: TGTGCCAGTAATGGGGGGACAGGGTGGGGTTCTCAGCCCCAGCATTTT; CDR3 protein: CASNGGTGWGSQPQHF